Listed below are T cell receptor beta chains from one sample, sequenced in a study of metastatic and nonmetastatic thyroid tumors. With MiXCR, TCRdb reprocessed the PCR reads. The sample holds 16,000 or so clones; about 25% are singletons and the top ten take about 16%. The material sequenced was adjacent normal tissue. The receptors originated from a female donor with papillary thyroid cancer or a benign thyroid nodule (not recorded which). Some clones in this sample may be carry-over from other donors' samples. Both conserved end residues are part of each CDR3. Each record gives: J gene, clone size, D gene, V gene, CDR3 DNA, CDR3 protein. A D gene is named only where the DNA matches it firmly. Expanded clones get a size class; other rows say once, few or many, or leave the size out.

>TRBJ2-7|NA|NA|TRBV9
TGTGCCAGCAGCGTAGAGGGGCAGTCCTACGAGCAGTACTTC
CASSVEGQSYEQYF
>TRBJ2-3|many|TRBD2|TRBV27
TGTGCCAGCAGTTTATTGGTAGCGGGAGCCGGCACAGATACGCAGTATTTT
CASSLLVAGAGTDTQYF
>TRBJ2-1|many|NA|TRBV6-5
TGTGCCAGCAGTTATCGGGACCTAACTCGCAATGAGCAGTTCTTC
CASSYRDLTRNEQFF
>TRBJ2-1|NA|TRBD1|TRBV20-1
TGCAGTGCTAGAGGGACAGGGGCATACAATGAGCAGTTCTTC
CSARGTGAYNEQFF
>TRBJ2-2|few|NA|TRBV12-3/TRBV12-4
TGTGCCAGCAGTCTTAGCGGTAGGAACACCGGGGAGCTGTTTTTT
CASSLSGRNTGELFF
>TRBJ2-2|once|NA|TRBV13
TGTGCCAGCAGCTTTAGCCGCGGGTTGGGCACCGGGGAGCTGTTTTTT
CASSFSRGLGTGELFF
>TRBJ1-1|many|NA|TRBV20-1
TGCAGTGCTAGCGGGGGCGCGGGTGCTGAAGCTTTCTTT
CSASGGAGAEAFF
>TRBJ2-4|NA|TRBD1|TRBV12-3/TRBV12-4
TGTGCCAGCAGTCGTGGGCCGGGACAGGAAATGGCGAGAGCCAAAAACATTCAGTACTTC
CASSRGPGQEMARAKNIQYF
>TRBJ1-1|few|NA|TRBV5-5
TGTGCCAGCAGCTTCCAGAACACTGAAGCTTTCTTT
CASSFQNTEAFF
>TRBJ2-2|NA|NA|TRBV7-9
TGTGCCAGCAGCTTAGTGTCTATCTTTGCCGGGGAGCTGTTTTTT
CASSLVSIFAGELFF
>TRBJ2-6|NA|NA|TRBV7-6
TGTGCCAGCAGCTCGCAGCCCTCTGGGGCCAACGTCCTGACTTTC
CASSSQPSGANVLTF
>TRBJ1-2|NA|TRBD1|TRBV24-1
TGTGCCACCAGTGAACGGACAGGCTATGGCTACACCTTC
CATSERTGYGYTF
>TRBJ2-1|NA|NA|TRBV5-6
TGTGCCAGCAGCTTTGGCGGGACTCTGGATGAGCAGTTCTTC
CASSFGGTLDEQFF
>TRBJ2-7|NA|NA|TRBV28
TGTGCCAGCAGTTTAGAGACAGCGGGTACCTACGAGCAGTACTTC
CASSLETAGTYEQYF
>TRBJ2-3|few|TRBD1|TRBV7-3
TGTGCCAGCAGCCGTTGGGGACAGGGGATAGATACGCAGTATTTT
CASSRWGQGIDTQYF
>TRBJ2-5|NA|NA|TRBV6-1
TGTGCCAGCAGACAGGTGTTTATGATTAGAGAGACCCAGTACTTC
CASRQVFMIRETQYF
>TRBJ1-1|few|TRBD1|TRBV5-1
TGCGCCAGCAGCCCAGGGACAGGGAACACTGAAGCTTTCTTT
CASSPGTGNTEAFF
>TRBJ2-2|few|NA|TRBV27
TGTGCCAGCAGTTTTGGAACGTTAACCGGGGAGCTGTTTTTT
CASSFGTLTGELFF
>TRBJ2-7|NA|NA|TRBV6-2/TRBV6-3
TGTGCCAGCAGATACCTGTACGAGCAGTACTTC
CASRYLYEQYF
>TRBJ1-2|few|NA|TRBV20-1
TGCAGTGCTAGAGCCCCGGGACGGGCAAGCTATGGCTACACCTTC
CSARAPGRASYGYTF
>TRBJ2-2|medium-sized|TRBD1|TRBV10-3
TGTGCCATCAGTGTAGCCGGGACAGGGGACGGGGAGCTGTTTTTT
CAISVAGTGDGELFF
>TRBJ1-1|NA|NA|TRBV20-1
TGCAGTGCTAGAAGACAGAGGGCCGCGGGGACTGAAGCTTTCTTT
CSARRQRAAGTEAFF
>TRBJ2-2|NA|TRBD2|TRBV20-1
TGCAGTGCTAGAGGACGGGAGGGCACCGGGGAGCTGTTTTTT
CSARGREGTGELFF
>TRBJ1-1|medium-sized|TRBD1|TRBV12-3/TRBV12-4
TGTGCCAGCAGTACTTACAGGGGTCCTGAAGCTTTCTTT
CASSTYRGPEAFF
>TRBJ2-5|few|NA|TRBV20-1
TGCAGTGCTAGTCGACAGCAAGAGACCCAGTACTTC
CSASRQQETQYF
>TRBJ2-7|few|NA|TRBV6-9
TGTGCCAGCAGTTATATGGCCGAGCAGTACTTC
CASSYMAEQYF
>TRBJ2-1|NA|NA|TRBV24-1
TGTGCCACCAGTGATTACTCTAATGGCAATGAGCAGTTCTTC
CATSDYSNGNEQFF
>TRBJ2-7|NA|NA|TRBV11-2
TGTGCCAGCAGCTTAGATGGCGACGAGCAGTACTTC
CASSLDGDEQYF